This T cell receptor beta chain was recovered during a study of CD4+ T cells in melanoma. Study-wide results and caveats: Diverse differentiation states were reported for melanoma neoantigen-specific CD4+ T cells. CD8+ T cell, macrophage and B cell function reportedly correlated with neoantigen-specific CD4+ T cells.

This clone was counted between two and nine times. Its antigen is undetermined. Profiled with immunoSEQ multiplex PCR; TCRdb holds only in-frame clones, not every one. The sample contains 12,000 to 15,000 clones, 70% of which appear only once. Germline V gene sequence: CDR1 KGHSH, CDR2 LQKENI. The V and J ends lost 4 bases and 3 bases respectively, with 12 bases between them. The CDR3 has 14 residues. This clonotype originated in a human donor with melanoma. The genes are TRBV18 and TRBJ1-1, with D tentatively TRBD1 (6 bases). The sequenced sample was cells from a culture (not recorded whether cultured in vitro). CDR3 loop: CASSQQGSDTEAFF. As DNA, the CDR3 is TGTGCCAGCTCACAACAGGGAAGCGACACTGAAGCTTTCTTT.